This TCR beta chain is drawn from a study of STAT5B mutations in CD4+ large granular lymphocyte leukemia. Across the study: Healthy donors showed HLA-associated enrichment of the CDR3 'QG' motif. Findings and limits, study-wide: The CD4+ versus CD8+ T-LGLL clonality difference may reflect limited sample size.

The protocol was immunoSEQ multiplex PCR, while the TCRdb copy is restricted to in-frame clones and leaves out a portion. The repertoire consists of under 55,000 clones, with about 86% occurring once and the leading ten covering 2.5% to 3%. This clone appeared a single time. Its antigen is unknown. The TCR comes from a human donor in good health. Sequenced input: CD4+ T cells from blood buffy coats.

CDR3 region: CASRGDGNQPQHF. CDR3 sequence (DNA): TGTGCCAGCAGGGGGGACGGGAATCAGCCCCAGCATTTT. J is TRBJ1-5 and V is TRBV2; D may be TRBD1 (5 bases). V lost 6 bases and J 4 bases, leaving 10 bases between the germline ends. The CDR3 sequence is 13 residues long. Germline CDR1 and CDR2: SNHLY and FYNNEI.